What follows are 10 T cell receptor beta chains derived from one specimen sequenced in a study of shared clonotypes between healthy human individuals. TCRdb's table, derived via immunoSEQ multiplex PCR, lists solely in-frame clones and lacks some. Of 2,500,000 or so clones in the sample, 93% are singletons; the top ten hold 0.36%. Sequencing was performed on naive CD4+ T cells from PBMCs. Subset in this sample: CD45RA+ positively selected. The receptors were sampled from a man between 18 and 35 years old in good health. Some clones in this sample may be carry-over from other donors' samples.

The chain is built from TRBV2 and TRBJ2-7; 13 nucleotides align to TRBD2. V was clipped by 6 bases and J by 5 bases; unmatched bases: 7. Germline CDR1 and CDR2: SNHLY and FYNNEI. The CDR3 extends over 15 amino acids. The chain's CDR3 is CASRGGLAGVHEQYF. In DNA form, the CDR3 reads TGTGCCAGCAGGGGTGGACTAGCGGGAGTACACGAGCAGTACTTC.

The rearrangement joins TRBV7-2 to TRBJ2-1; no reliable D call. This CDR3 spans 14 amino acids. Trimming removed 5 bases at V and 5 bases at J, with 13 bases between. The germline V gene has CDR1 SGHTA and CDR2 FQGNSA. CDR3 in amino acids: CASSRGYRDNEQFF. CDR3 bases: TGTGCCAGCAGCAGAGGATACAGAGACAATGAGCAGTTCTTC.

This rearrangement joins TRBV28 to TRBJ1-5; a possible D gene is TRBD1 (6 bases). There are 15 residues in the CDR3. V was trimmed by 8 bases and J by 0 bases, leaving 14 bases between them. CDR1 and CDR2 (germline): MDHEN, SYDVKM. CDR3 protein: CASEPDRASNQPQHF. The CDR3 DNA is TGTGCCAGCGAACCGGACAGAGCTAGCAATCAGCCCCAGCATTTT.

This chain uses TRBV6-5 with TRBJ2-3, with 12 bases fitting TRBD2. Germline V gives CDR1 MNHEY, CDR2 SVGAGI. V lost 1 base, J lost 11 bases, and 10 bases stayed unmatched. The CDR3 contains 16 residues. Here the CDR3 reads CASSYLTSGSPLGQYF. The CDR3 DNA is TGTGCCAGCAGTTACTTGACTAGCGGGAGCCCTCTCGGGCAGTATTTT.

V and J are TRBV15 and TRBJ1-2; no clear D. This CDR3 comprises 15 residues. Germline values: CDR1 LNHNV, CDR2 YYDKDF (reference sequence). Trimming stripped 0 bases from V and 3 bases from J, with 11 bases between. CDR3 loop: CATSRDGGEYYGYTF. The CDR3 DNA follows: TGTGCCACCAGCAGAGATGGTGGGGAGTACTATGGCTACACCTTC.

The genes are TRBV5-1 and TRBJ1-4; D is perhaps TRBD1 (5 bases). V was clipped by 3 bases and J by 1 base, with 7 bases between them. Looked up from germline, CDR1 is SGHRS and CDR2 is YFSETQ. This CDR3 has 14 amino acids. As DNA, the CDR3 is TGCGCCAGCAGCTATGGGGGAACTAATGAAAAACTGTTTTTT. Its protein product is CASSYGGTNEKLFF.

The V and J genes are TRBV2 and TRBJ2-1; 11 positions match TRBD2. Germline V lookup: CDR1 SNHLY, CDR2 FYNNEI. CDR3 size: 23 residues. V shed 7 bases and J 6 bases; nucleotides not matched to a gene: 32. The CDR3 DNA is TGTGCCAGCACCACACCGGGGGACAGGGTAACTAGCGGGAGCAGGAGGCGGGGCAATGAGCAGTTCTTC. Encoded protein: CASTTPGDRVTSGSRRRGNEQFF.

The chain recombines TRBV2 with TRBJ2-3, with unresolved D. Per germline, CDR1 SNHLY and CDR2 FYNNEI. There are 15 residues in the CDR3. V dropped 0 bases and J dropped 3 bases, with 10 bases sitting between them. The CDR3 loop is CASSEAGRRTDTQYF. The CDR3, as DNA: TGTGCCAGCAGTGAAGCGGGAAGACGGACAGATACGCAGTATTTT. The whole variable domain, filled in from reference TRBV2 and TRBJ2-3, reads EPEVTQTPSHQVTQMGQEVILRCVPISNHLYFYWYRQILGQKVEFLVSFYNNEISEKSEIFDDQFSVERPDGSNFTLKIRSTKLEDSAMYFCASSEAGRRTDTQYFGPGTRLTVL.

This clone has just one count. CDR3 loop: CASSPSASGRGTGELFF. CDR3 nucleotides: TGTGCCAGCAGCCCTTCGGCTAGCGGGAGAGGCACCGGGGAGCTGTTTTTT. The rearrangement joins TRBV7-6 to TRBJ2-2, with 10 bases matching TRBD2. J lost 4 bases, V lost 5 bases, and 10 bases had no gene match. Looked up from germline, CDR1 is SGHVS and CDR2 is FNYEAQ. This CDR3 is 17 amino acids long.

The rearrangement links TRBV28 to TRBJ1-1; D is undetermined. The CDR3 has 14 amino acids. Trimming stripped 7 bases from V and 0 bases from J, with 12 bases between. Germline CDR1 is MDHEN and CDR2 is SYDVKM. The CDR3 DNA reads as TGTGCCAGCATCGCTCTAGCTTTGAACACTGAAGCTTTCTTT. This gives the protein CASIALALNTEAFF.